The present TCR beta chain was sequenced within a study of T cells in Graves' hyperthyroidism and ophthalmopathy (dated by TCRdb to the late 2010s). Background on the whole study: Peripheral blood was sampled at the time of initial diagnosis, prior to any treatment. TCR V-J signatures able to tell the groups apart were searched for in a discovery cohort of more than 90 patients, of whom over 40 had Graves' ophthalmopathy and about 60 had stable Graves' hyperthyroidism. An independent validation cohort of around 19 hyperthyroidism patients and some 15 patients who later progressed to ophthalmopathy tested prospective prediction of ophthalmopathy. The 75 to 100 discovery patients were divided at random into training and test sets in a 7:3 ratio. In addition, the study compared T-cell repertoires in thyroid tissue and in blood from several Graves' hyperthyroidism patients. After sampling, hyperthyroidism patients received methimazole starting at 30 mg daily, and ophthalmopathy patients received high-dose intravenous methylprednisolone. The paper describes TCR Vbeta CDR3 sequencing of 135 peripheral blood samples, made up of around 41 ophthalmopathy patients, 70 to 75 hyperthyroidism patients and 17 progressor patients.

A patient counted as having stable Graves' hyperthyroidism if no progression to ophthalmopathy occurred over 18 months of follow-up. Hyperthyroidism patients were aged 18 to 65 years and newly diagnosed, with disease duration of less than 2 months. The study excluded patients with uncontrolled infections, other autoimmune diseases, pregnancy or lactation. Diagnoses relied on clinical symptoms, serum thyroxine and TRAb, thyroid ultrasound and orbital computed tomography. PBMCs were isolated from approximately 10 ml of fresh peripheral blood by Ficoll-Paque density gradient centrifugation. Trizol reagent was used to extract total RNA, and RNA quality was then checked on an Agilent 2100 Bioanalyzer. This clonotype occurred many times. Its cognate antigen has yet to be identified. No base-level quality is on record; no much larger clone is a single base apart. The CDR3 sequence holds 13 residues, the cysteine and phenylalanine included. Only the CDR3 DNA stays, 39 bases, in frame from base 1. For CDR1 and CDR2, the germline V gene lists SNHLY and FYNNEI. V is pared back by 6 bases and J by 4 bases, with 13 bases lying between the germline termini.

The TCR beta CDR3 regions were amplified from RNA transcripts. A first-round RT-PCR of the TCR CDR3 used the HTBI primer set with the Qiagen OneStep RT-PCR kit. The libraries were constructed in a second round of multiplex PCR and then size-selected and purified. The libraries were sequenced on an Illumina HiSeq2000 using paired-end 100 bp reads. From the authors' description of their analysis: SOAPnuke was used to process the raw data, throwing out any read that contained adapters or uncalled bases, had a mean Phred below 15, or lacked an exact constant-primer or identifier match. High-quality paired reads were merged using COPE v1.2.5, and each unique nucleotide sequence was defined as a clonotype. Clonotypes were aligned to IMGT TRBV, TRBD and TRBJ reference segments using MiTCR v1.1. The analysis included only V-J combinations with a frequency above 0.0001, which together covered 98% to 99.2% of the repertoires. A TCS score was defined as the ratio of F50 (clonal expansion) to E x V (chaos), with BLOSUM62-based TCRdist applied between CDR3 peptides within each V-J. Welch's t-statistics and random forest reduced several hundred V-J features to 13, which were used in a naive Bayes classifier (R e1071). The public sequencing data were trimmed at Q25 with fastp and processed into clonotypes with MiXCR by TCRdb, which kept only in-frame beta chains. For every CDR3 protein sequence, its rows merge into one entry that carries the most common genes and DNA. The V and J calls were not made by the authors but by TCRdb's processing. In all, the sample holds 550,000 to 800,000 distinct CDR3 sequences, and 17% of those were seen once. Of the sample, around 16% falls within the top ten clones.

On the study overall, not on this receptor specifically: In cross-validation, a model built on a 13 V-J signature told ophthalmopathy apart from stable hyperthyroidism with less than 90% sensitivity and approximately 84% specificity, and in testing the same model reached 80%/75%. Sample size was not statistically predetermined, and blinding of investigators to group allocation was not performed. In validation, progression to ophthalmopathy was predicted by the model with 55% to 71% sensitivity and roughly 72% specificity, a median of 6.5 months before onset. Most expanded thyroid clonotypes (frequency above 0.001) were also detected in blood, a finding suggesting that blood repertoires may reflect thyroid immune responses.

The TCR comes from a man aged 50 to 60 with Graves' hyperthyroidism. Sequencing used blood. Recombination joined TRBV2 with TRBJ2-7; perhaps TRBD1 is the D gene, with 6 bases matching. The DNA sequence is TGTGCCAGCAGAGCCGGACAGTTTTACGAGCAGTACTTC. It translates as CASRAGQFYEQYF.